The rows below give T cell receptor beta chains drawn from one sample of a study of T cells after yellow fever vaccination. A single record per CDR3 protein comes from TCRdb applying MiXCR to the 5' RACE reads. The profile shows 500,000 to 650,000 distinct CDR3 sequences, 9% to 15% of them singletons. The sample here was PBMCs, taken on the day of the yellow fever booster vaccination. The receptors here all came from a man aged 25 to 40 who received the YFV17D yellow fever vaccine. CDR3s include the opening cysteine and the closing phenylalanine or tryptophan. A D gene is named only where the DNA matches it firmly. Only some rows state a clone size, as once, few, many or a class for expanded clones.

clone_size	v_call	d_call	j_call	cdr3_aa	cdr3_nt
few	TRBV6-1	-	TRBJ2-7	CASTLTGSSGEQYF	TGTGCCAGCACCCTAACCGGGTCCAGCGGCGAGCAGTACTTC
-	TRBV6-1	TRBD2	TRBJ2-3	CASSRRTGRTSGRADTQYF	TGTGCCAGCAGCCGACGAACAGGAAGGACTAGCGGGAGGGCAGATACGCAGTATTTT
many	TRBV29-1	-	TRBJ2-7	CSVEGGLYEQYF	TGCAGCGTTGAAGGAGGGCTCTACGAGCAGTACTTC
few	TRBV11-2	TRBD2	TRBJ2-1	CASRREGSYNEQFF	TGTGCCAGCAGACGGGAGGGATCCTACAATGAGCAGTTCTTC
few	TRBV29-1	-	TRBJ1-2	CSARAAANYGYTF	TGCAGCGCGCGGGCAGCAGCTAACTATGGCTACACCTTC
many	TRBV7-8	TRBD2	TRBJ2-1	CASSLGSGYYNEQFF	TGTGCCAGCAGCTTAGGTAGCGGGTATTACAATGAGCAGTTCTTC
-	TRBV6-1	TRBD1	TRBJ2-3	CASTLTGAGTQYF	TGTGCCAGCACCCTGACAGGGGCCGGCACGCAGTATTTT
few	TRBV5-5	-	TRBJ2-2	CASIYRPTNTGELFF	TGTGCCAGCATCTACCGGCCGACGAACACCGGGGAGCTGTTTTTT
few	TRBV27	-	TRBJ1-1	CASTESRPGAMNTEAFF	TGTGCCAGCACCGAGTCCCGTCCAGGGGCTATGAACACTGAAGCTTTCTTT
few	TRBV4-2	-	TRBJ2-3	CASSPPLRDTQYF	TGTGCCAGCAGCCCACCGCTCCGGGATACGCAGTATTTT
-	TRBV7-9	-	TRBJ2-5	CASRVSNRETQYF	TGTGCCAGCAGGGTCAGTAATCGGGAGACCCAGTACTTC
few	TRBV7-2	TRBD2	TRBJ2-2	CASSLSTSGVVGELFF	TGTGCCAGCAGCTTATCCACTAGCGGGGTGGTCGGGGAGCTGTTTTTT
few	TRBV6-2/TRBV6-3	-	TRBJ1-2	CASSYAYGYTF	TGTGCCAGCAGTTACGCGTATGGCTACACCTTC
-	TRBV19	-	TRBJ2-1	CASRVVATHEQFF	TGTGCCAGTAGAGTGGTGGCCACCCATGAGCAGTTCTTC
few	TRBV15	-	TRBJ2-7	CATSRGLLSDYEQYF	TGTGCCACCAGCAGAGGACTGCTGTCAGACTACGAGCAGTACTTC
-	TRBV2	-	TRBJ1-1	CASKRSSNTEAFF	TGTGCCAGCAAACGTTCAAGTAACACTGAAGCTTTCTTT
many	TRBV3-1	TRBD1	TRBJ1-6	CASSPGQVNSPLHF	TGTGCCAGCAGCCCGGGACAGGTTAATTCACCCCTCCACTTT
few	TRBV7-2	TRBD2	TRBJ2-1	CASSSTSGGNEQFF	TGTGCCAGCAGCTCAACGAGCGGGGGCAATGAGCAGTTCTTC
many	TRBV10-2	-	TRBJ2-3	CASWGPARYF	TGCGCCAGCTGGGGACCCGCGAGGTATTTT
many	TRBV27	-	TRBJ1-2	CASSLDRDYGYTF	TGTGCCAGCAGTTTAGACAGAGACTATGGCTACACCTTC
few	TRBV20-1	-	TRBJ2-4	CSAVTGLVGIQYF	TGCAGTGCCGTAACCGGTCTGGTCGGGATTCAGTACTTC
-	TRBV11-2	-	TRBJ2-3	CASSYYGKRSRIADTQYF	TGTGCCAGCAGCTACTACGGTAAACGTTCAAGGATTGCAGATACGCAGTATTTT
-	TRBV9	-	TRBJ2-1	CASSVLETNEQFF	TGTGCCAGCAGCGTCCTGGAGACCAATGAGCAGTTCTTC
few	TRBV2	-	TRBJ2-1	CAGASLGHEQFF	TGTGCCGGCGCCTCGCTAGGCCATGAGCAGTTCTTC
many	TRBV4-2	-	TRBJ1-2	CASSQDSGRVGYTF	TGTGCCAGCAGCCAAGATTCGGGCAGGGTTGGCTACACCTTC
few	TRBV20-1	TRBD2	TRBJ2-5	CSAEHRLAGETQYF	TGCAGTGCTGAGCACAGGCTAGCGGGGGAGACCCAGTACTTC
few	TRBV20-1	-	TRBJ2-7	CSARDTTSYEQYF	TGCAGTGCTAGAGACACAACCTCCTACGAGCAGTACTTC
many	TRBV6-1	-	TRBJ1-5	CASSGQVNQPQHF	TGTGCCAGCAGTGGACAGGTCAATCAGCCCCAGCATTTT
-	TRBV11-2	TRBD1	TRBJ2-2	CASSLRDRRLLVNTGELFF	TGTGCCAGCAGCTTAAGGGACAGGAGATTACTGGTGAACACCGGGGAGCTGTTTTTT
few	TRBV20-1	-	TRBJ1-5	CSARGEAWGDYQPQHF	TGCAGTGCTAGAGGGGAGGCGTGGGGCGACTATCAGCCCCAGCATTTT
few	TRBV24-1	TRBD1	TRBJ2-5	CATSDRTGGESGYF	TGTGCCACCAGTGACCGGACAGGGGGCGAATCGGGGTACTTC
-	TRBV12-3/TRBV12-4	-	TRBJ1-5	CASSLGPGPQHF	TGTGCCAGCAGTTTAGGGCCAGGGCCCCAGCATTTT
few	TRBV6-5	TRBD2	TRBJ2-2	CASSYLLAGGGTGELFF	TGTGCCAGCAGTTACTTGCTAGCGGGAGGAGGGACCGGGGAGCTGTTTTTT
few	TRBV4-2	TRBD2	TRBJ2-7	CASSQDWTSSYEQYF	TGTGCCAGCAGCCAAGATTGGACTAGCAGCTACGAGCAGTACTTC
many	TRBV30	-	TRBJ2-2	CAWTSSSGELFF	TGTGCCTGGACCTCGTCGTCCGGGGAGCTGTTTTTT
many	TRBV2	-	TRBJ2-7	CASSAYEQYF	TGTGCCAGCAGTGCTTACGAGCAGTACTTC
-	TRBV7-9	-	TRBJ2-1	CASSLAGGDNEQFF	TGTGCCAGCAGCTTAGCTGGAGGGGACAATGAGCAGTTCTTC
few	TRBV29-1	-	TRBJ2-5	CSVEDRPRSWQETQYF	TGCAGCGTTGAAGATAGGCCGCGTTCTTGGCAAGAGACCCAGTACTTC
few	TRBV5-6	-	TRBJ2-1	CASSLRGRLSYNEQFF	TGTGCCAGCAGCTTGAGGGGGAGGCTCTCCTACAATGAGCAGTTCTTC
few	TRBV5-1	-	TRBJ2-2	CASSSGGGELFF	TGCGCCAGCAGCTCCGGCGGCGGGGAGCTGTTTTTT
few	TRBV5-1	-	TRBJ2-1	CASSLDRFDEQFF	TGCGCCAGCAGCTTGGATAGATTCGATGAGCAGTTCTTC
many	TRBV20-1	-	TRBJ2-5	CSAASTGRETQYF	TGCAGTGCTGCTTCAACAGGGAGAGAGACCCAGTACTTC
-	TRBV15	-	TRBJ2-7	CATSSQDTYEQYF	TGTGCCACCAGCAGCCAAGACACCTACGAGCAGTACTTC
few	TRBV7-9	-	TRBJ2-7	CASSSMTVSYEQYF	TGTGCCAGCAGCTCGATGACGGTCTCCTACGAGCAGTACTTC
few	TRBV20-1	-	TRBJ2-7	CSGLSSYEQYF	TGCAGTGGGTTAAGCTCCTACGAGCAGTACTTC
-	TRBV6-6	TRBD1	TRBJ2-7	CASRGTGIEQYF	TGTGCCAGCAGAGGGACAGGGATTGAGCAGTACTTC
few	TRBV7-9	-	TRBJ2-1	CASSSWTGGDEQFF	TGTGCCAGCAGCTCCTGGACTGGCGGGGATGAGCAGTTCTTC